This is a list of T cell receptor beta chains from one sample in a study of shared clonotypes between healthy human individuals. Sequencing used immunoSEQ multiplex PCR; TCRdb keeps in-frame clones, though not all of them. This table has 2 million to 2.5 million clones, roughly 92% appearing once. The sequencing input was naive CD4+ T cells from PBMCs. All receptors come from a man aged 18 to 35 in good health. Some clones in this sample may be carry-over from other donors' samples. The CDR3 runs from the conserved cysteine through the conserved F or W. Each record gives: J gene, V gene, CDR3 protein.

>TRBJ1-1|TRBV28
CASIYGYVAFF
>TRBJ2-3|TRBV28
CASSASGDTQYF
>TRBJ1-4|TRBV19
CASRGTGVQEKLFF
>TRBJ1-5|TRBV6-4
CASSSGNQPQHF
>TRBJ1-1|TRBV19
CASSSGGGRNTEAFF
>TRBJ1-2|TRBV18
CASSPPTRAEGYTF
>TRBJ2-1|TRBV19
CASSVRGGEQFF
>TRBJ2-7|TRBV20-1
CSAKAGYEQYF
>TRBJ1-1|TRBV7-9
CASSLNEPNTEAFF
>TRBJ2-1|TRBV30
CAWRRDGRNNEQFF
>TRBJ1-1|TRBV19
CASSHGGGQLPMNTEAFF
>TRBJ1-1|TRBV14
CASSQVPHEAFF
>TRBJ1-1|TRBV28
CASSFVNTEAFF
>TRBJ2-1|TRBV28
CASSRGTSGSSEQFF
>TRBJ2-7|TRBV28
CATKGGSSYEQYF
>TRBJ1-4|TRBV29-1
CSVATRTSAGPSTNEKLFF
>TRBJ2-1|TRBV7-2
CASSFGANEQFF
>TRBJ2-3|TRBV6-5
CATTPMGPADTQYF
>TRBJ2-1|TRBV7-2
CASSLLRVAGDGNEQFF
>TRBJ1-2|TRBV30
CAWSGGTAASNYGYTF
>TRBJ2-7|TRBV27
CATATSRGSEQYF
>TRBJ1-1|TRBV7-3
CASSPNTNTEAFF
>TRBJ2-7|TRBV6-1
CASSDTGVIYEQYF
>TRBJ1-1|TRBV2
CASSLIETENTEAFF